In this sample, the clone carrying this T cell receptor (beta chain) turned up a few times. What it recognizes is unknown. The CDR3 is made up of 17 amino acids. V was clipped by 4 bases and J by 1 base; unmatched bases: 10. Germline CDR1 reads SGHRS; CDR2 reads YFSETQ. The data were taken from a study of beta chain features in type 1 diabetes. General study results and limits: Type 1 diabetes patients showed a moderate but significant shortening of TCRB CDR3s in all four CD4+ subsets. Amplification by PCR could prefer shorter templates, with the same effect in patients and controls. Cells carrying high TCR expression could end up over-represented when cDNA is sequenced. Whether HLA type affects TCRB rearrangement stayed undetermined in the present work.

Every bit of the isolated RNA underwent reverse transcription, so sequencing read expressed TCRB transcripts. The table came from immunoSEQ multiplex PCR; TCRdb's copy has only in-frame clones and leaves some out. This table holds hundreds of thousands of clones, about 14% found once. Naive, central memory, regulatory and stem cell-like memory cells within the CD4+ compartment were sorted using CD45RO/CCR7/CD25/CD127/CD95/CD27. Sequenced input: naive CD4+ T cells from blood. This receptor was taken from a man aged 18 to 35 with type 1 diabetes. The chain couples TRBV5-1 to TRBJ2-1; 8 nucleotides agree with TRBD2. The CDR3 region is CASSSIGGGPSYNEQFF. In DNA, the CDR3 is TGCGCCAGCAGCAGTATAGGCGGGGGGCCTTCCTACAATGAGCAGTTCTTC.